The 9 T cell receptor beta chains below all came from one sample that was sequenced in a study of control samples from healthy donors and cancer patients. Only in-frame clones appear in the TCRdb table, and some are missing; sequencing was by immunoSEQ multiplex PCR. This sample has some 190,000 clones, with approximately 91% found just once. Source material: blood. The source is a man aged 25-45 years in good health.

This chain links TRBV7-8 with TRBJ1-3; D perhaps matches TRBD1 (5 bases). The CDR3 is made up of 16 amino acids. The V end lost 1 base, the J end lost 2 bases, and 12 bases lay between the germline ends. In germline, CDR1 is SGHVS, CDR2 FQNEAQ. CDR3 loop: CASSLEGLGTGNTIYF. The CDR3 DNA is TGTGCCAGCAGCTTAGAGGGGTTGGGTACTGGAAACACCATATATTTT. Full variable domain (missing parts from reference TRBV7-8 and TRBJ1-3): GAGVSQSPRYKVAKRGQDVALRCDPISGHVSLFWYQQALGQGPEFLTYFQNEAQLDKSGLPSDRFFAERPEGSVSTLKIQRTQQEDSAVYLCASSLEGLGTGNTIYFGEGSWLTVV.

In DNA, the CDR3 is TGTGCCAGCAGTCCCCGGGGACAACGGGGCTACACCTTC. Protein sequence: CASSPRGQRGYTF. The chain employs TRBV12-3 or TRBV12-4 and TRBJ1-2; a possible D gene is TRBD1 (6 bases). V was pared by 5 bases and J by 8 bases, with 15 bases between. The CDR3 extends over 13 amino acids.

The genes are TRBV7-3 and TRBJ2-3; D is possibly TRBD1 (6 bases). The CDR3 contains 15 residues. Trimming pared 5 bases from V and 0 bases from J, leaving 12 bases between. The V gene's germline CDR1 is SGHTA and CDR2 FQGTGA. In DNA, the CDR3 is TGTGCCAGCAGCCTTGACAGGTCGAGCACAGATACGCAGTATTTT. It specifies CASSLDRSSTDTQYF.

The V gene is TRBV4-1, the J gene TRBJ2-7, with 7 bases that match TRBD1. The V gene's germline CDR1 is MGHRA and CDR2 YSYEKL. The CDR3 is 15 residues long. The junction had 6 bases not matched to a gene; V was cut back by 4 bases and J by 0 bases. CDR3 region: CASSRQGVSSYEQYF. CDR3 DNA sequence: TGCGCCAGCAGCCGACAGGGTGTTAGCTCCTACGAGCAGTACTTC.

The V call is TRBV5-5, the J call TRBJ2-3; D uncertain. CDR1 SGHKS and CDR2 YYEKEE come from the germline V gene (reference sequence). The length of the CDR3 is 15 residues. V was trimmed by 4 bases and J by 4 bases, leaving 16 bases between them. This CDR3 is CASSVPAGVADTQYF. CDR3 DNA: TGTGCCAGCAGCGTACCAGCTGGTGTCGCAGATACGCAGTATTTT.

The chain is built from TRBV7-2 and TRBJ1-6; D possibly corresponds to TRBD1 (6 bases). Trimming took off 1 base at V and 0 bases at J, with 13 bases between the two ends. This CDR3 spans 18 amino acids. In germline, CDR1 is SGHTA, CDR2 FQGNSA. The CDR3 region is CASSLEGHLSSYNSPLHF. The CDR3, as DNA: TGTGCCAGCAGCTTAGAGGGACATCTAAGCTCCTATAATTCACCCCTCCACTTT.

V is TRBV6-5 and J is TRBJ2-2, with 7 bases aligning to TRBD1. This CDR3 contains 15 residues. Germline-derived CDR1 and CDR2 are MNHEY and SVGAGI. Trimming cost V 5 bases and J 1 base; bases outside gene matches: 4. The CDR3: CASSPPGGNTGELFF. The CDR3 coding sequence is TGTGCCAGCAGTCCTCCAGGGGGGAACACCGGGGAGCTGTTTTTT.

In its sample, this clone was seen a few times. The chain uses TRBV4-2 and TRBJ2-3; possibly TRBD2 for D (5 bases). CDR1 LGHNA and CDR2 YNFKEQ come from the germline V gene. Trimming removed 4 bases from V and 0 bases from J, with 14 bases in between. The CDR3 has 16 residues. The DNA of the CDR3 is TGTGCCAGCAGCCCGCTTTCGGGAATTAGCACAGATACGCAGTATTTT. Translation: CASSPLSGISTDTQYF.

The chain employs TRBV4-2 and TRBJ2-3, with 12 bases matching TRBD2. Germline loops: CDR1 LGHNA, CDR2 YNFKEQ. The CDR3 has 18 amino acids. Germline trimming cut 1 base from V and 3 bases from J; bases unmatched to any gene: 8. CDR3: CASSQGTSGATRTDTQYF. The CDR3, as DNA: TGTGCCAGCAGCCAAGGGACTAGCGGGGCAACCCGGACAGATACGCAGTATTTT.